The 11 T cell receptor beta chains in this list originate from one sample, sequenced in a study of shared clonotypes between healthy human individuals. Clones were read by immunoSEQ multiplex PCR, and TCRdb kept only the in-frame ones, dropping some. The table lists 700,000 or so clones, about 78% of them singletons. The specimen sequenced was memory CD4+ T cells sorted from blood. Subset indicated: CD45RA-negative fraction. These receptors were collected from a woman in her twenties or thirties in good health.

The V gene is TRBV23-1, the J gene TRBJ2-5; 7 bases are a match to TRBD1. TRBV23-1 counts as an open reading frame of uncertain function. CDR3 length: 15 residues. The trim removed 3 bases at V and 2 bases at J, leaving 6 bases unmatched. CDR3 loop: CASSHEDREQETQYF. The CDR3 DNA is TGCGCCAGCAGTCACGAAGACAGGGAGCAAGAGACCCAGTACTTC.

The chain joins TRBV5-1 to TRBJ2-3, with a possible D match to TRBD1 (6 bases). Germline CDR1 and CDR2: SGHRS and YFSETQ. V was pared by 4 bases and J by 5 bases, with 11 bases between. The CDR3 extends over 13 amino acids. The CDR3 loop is CASSPGAVDTQYF. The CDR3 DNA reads TGCGCCAGCAGCCCAGGGGCCGTAGATACGCAGTATTTT.

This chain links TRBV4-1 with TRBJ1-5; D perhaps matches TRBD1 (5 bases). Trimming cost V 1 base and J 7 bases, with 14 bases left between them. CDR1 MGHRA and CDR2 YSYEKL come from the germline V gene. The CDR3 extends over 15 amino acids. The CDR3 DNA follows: TGCGCCAGCAGCCAAGTCGAGGGGCAAGGGCAGCCCCAGCATTTT. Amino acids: CASSQVEGQGQPQHF.

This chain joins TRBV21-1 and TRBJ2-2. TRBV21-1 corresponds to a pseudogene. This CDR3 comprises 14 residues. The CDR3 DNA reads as TGTGCCAGCAGGATGACCAGGAGCACCGGGGAGCTGTTTTTT. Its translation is CASRMTRSTGELFF.

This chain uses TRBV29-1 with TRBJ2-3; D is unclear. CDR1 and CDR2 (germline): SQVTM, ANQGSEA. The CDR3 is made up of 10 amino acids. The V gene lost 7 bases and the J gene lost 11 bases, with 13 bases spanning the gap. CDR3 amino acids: CSATHTKQYF. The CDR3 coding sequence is TGCAGCGCAACGCATACCAAGCAGTATTTT.

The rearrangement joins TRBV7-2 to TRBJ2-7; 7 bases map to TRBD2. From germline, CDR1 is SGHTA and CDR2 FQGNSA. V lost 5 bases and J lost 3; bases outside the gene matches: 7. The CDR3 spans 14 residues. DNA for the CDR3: TGTGCCAGCAGCACCTACCTAGCGGACTACGAGCAGTACTTC. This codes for CASSTYLADYEQYF.

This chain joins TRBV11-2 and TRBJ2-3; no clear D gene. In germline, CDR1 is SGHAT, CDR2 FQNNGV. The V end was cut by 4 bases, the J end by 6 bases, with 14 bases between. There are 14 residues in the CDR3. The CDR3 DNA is TGTGCCAGCAGCTCCGGAGTTCTCTCCGATACGCAGTATTTT. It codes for CASSSGVLSDTQYF.

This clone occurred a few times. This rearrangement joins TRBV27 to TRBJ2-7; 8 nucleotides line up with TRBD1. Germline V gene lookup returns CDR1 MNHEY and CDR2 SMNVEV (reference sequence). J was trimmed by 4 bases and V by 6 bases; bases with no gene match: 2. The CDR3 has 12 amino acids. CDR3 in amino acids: CASRNRGYEQYF. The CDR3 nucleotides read TGTGCCAGCAGGAACAGGGGGTACGAGCAGTACTTC.

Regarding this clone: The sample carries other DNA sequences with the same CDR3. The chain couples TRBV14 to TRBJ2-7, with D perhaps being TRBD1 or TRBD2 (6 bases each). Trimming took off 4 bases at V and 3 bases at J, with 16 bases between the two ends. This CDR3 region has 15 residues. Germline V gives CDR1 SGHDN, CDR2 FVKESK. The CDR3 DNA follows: TGTGCCAGCAGCCGATCCGTAGGGGGGATCTACGAGCAGTACTTC. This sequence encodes CASSRSVGGIYEQYF.

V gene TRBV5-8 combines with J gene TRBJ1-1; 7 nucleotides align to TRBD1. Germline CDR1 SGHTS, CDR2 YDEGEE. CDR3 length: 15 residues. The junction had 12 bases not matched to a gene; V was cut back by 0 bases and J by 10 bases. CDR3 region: CASSLAGRGILRAFF. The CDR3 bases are TGTGCCAGCAGCTTGGCGGGCAGGGGGATCCTCAGAGCTTTCTTT.

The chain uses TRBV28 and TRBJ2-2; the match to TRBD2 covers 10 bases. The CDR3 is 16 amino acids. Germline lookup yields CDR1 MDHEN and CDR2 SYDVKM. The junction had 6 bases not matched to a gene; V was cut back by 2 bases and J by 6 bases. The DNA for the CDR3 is TGTGCCAGCAGTTTACTAGCGGGAGAAGGCGCCGGGGAGCTGTTTTTT. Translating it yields CASSLLAGEGAGELFF.